This is a list of T cell receptor beta chains from one sample in a study of CD8 T cells in Susac syndrome. TCRdb re-called the immunoSEQ multiplex PCR reads with MiXCR, one entry per CDR3 protein. The repertoire includes under 150,000 distinct CDR3 sequences, 90% to 95% of them detected once, and approximately 0.12% sits in the top ten. Sequenced material: CD4+ T cells from PBMCs. The receptors were gathered from a human donor with multiple sclerosis. Both conserved end residues are part of each CDR3. The D gene is left open where the match is weak. Size tells how often a clone was seen (once, few, many) or the class of an expanded clone, and some rows leave it out.

clone_size	v_call	j_call	d_call	cdr3_nt	cdr3_aa
-	TRBV27	TRBJ2-1	-	TGTGCCAGCAGTTGTACTGAGCAGTTCTTC	CASSCTEQFF
-	TRBV3-1	TRBJ2-4	-	TGTGCCAGCAGCCCCGGACAAGGGGGGAACATTCAGTACTTC	CASSPGQGGNIQYF
once	TRBV7-2	TRBJ2-5	-	TGTGCCAGCAGCCCTAGCCGGGGGAGAGAGACCCAGTACTTC	CASSPSRGRETQYF
once	TRBV12-5	TRBJ1-1	-	TGTGCTAGTGGCCGAGTCATGAACACTGAAGCTTTCTTT	CASGRVMNTEAFF
-	TRBV28	TRBJ1-5	TRBD1	TGTGCCAGCGGGGGGACAGATGCCCTGCCTACCTTCAATCAGCCCCAGCATTTT	CASGGTDALPTFNQPQHF
-	TRBV20-1	TRBJ2-5	TRBD2	TGCAGTGCTAGTATTCTAGCGGTCCAAGAGACCCAGTACTTC	CSASILAVQETQYF
-	TRBV7-8	TRBJ2-1	TRBD2	TGTGCCAGCAGCTCCCGGACTAGCGGGAGGGATTACAATGAGCAGTTCTTC	CASSSRTSGRDYNEQFF
-	TRBV3-1	TRBJ1-2	-	TGTGCCAGCAGCCAGACCGGGACCAGCTATGGCTACACCTTC	CASSQTGTSYGYTF
-	TRBV5-1	TRBJ2-1	-	TGCGCCAGCAGCTTGGCAGGAGGGGGGGCAACCGGTGAGCAGTTCTTC	CASSLAGGGATGEQFF
-	TRBV14	TRBJ1-6	TRBD1	TGTGCCAGCAGCTATGGGACAGGGGGCTCACCCCTCCACTTT	CASSYGTGGSPLHF
once	TRBV7-9	TRBJ1-5	TRBD1	TGTGCCAGCAGTTCTATCCAGGGGGCTGGCAATCAGCCCCAGCATTTT	CASSSIQGAGNQPQHF
-	TRBV7-9	TRBJ1-5	-	TGTGCCAGCAGCTTAGGTGTGGCGAGCAATCAGCCCCAGCATTTT	CASSLGVASNQPQHF
-	TRBV29-1	TRBJ2-7	TRBD1	TGCAGCCTGAGACAGGGATACGAGCAGTACTTC	CSLRQGYEQYF
-	TRBV30	TRBJ1-2	-	TGTGCCGGTCAGGGGAGAGGCCGCTACACCTTC	CAGQGRGRYTF
once	TRBV12-3/TRBV12-4	TRBJ1-2	-	TGTGCCAGCAGTTTCAAACGGGGGGGGAATGGCTACACCTTC	CASSFKRGGNGYTF
once	TRBV5-4	TRBJ2-7	-	TGTGCCAGCAGCTTGGGGGGCAGGTCGAACGAGCAGTACTTC	CASSLGGRSNEQYF
-	TRBV4-3	TRBJ2-7	TRBD1	TGCGCCAGCAGCCAATTGTACGATTGGGGACAGGGGATTTCGTACGAGCAGTACTTC	CASSQLYDWGQGISYEQYF
-	TRBV29-1	TRBJ2-1	-	TGCAGCGTTGAGCGGAAAACCTCCTACAATGAGCAGTTCTTC	CSVERKTSYNEQFF
-	TRBV6-5	TRBJ2-5	-	TGTGCCAGCAGTTCCTCGGTTTTTCGGGAGACCCAGTACTTC	CASSSSVFRETQYF
-	TRBV3-1	TRBJ2-7	-	TGTGCCAGCGCCACGGGGACCGAGCAGTACTTC	CASATGTEQYF
-	TRBV30	TRBJ1-1	TRBD1	TGTGCCTGGAGTTACGGGACAGTTAACACTGAAGCTTTCTTT	CAWSYGTVNTEAFF
once	TRBV27	TRBJ1-2	-	TGTGCCAGCAGTCCCCAGGGTGAGCTCTACGGCTACACCTTC	CASSPQGELYGYTF
-	TRBV7-7	TRBJ1-4	-	TGTGCTAGCAGCTTGGGGTCCTCAACTAATGAAAAACTGTTTTTT	CASSLGSSTNEKLFF
-	TRBV2	TRBJ1-6	-	TGTGCCAGCATTCAGGCCGGGTCACTCTATTCACCCCTCCACTTT	CASIQAGSLYSPLHF
-	TRBV5-1	TRBJ1-1	-	TGCGCCAGCAGCTTGGTCAGGGAAGCTTTCTTT	CASSLVREAFF
few	TRBV12-3/TRBV12-4	TRBJ1-1	TRBD1	TGTGCCAGCAGTTTGTTCGGGACAGGGAACACTGAAGCTTTCTTT	CASSLFGTGNTEAFF
-	TRBV3-1	TRBJ2-1	TRBD1	TGTGCCAGCAGCTATAATAGAGGGGGCACCCACCCATGGGAGCAGTTCTTC	CASSYNRGGTHPWEQFF
-	TRBV14	TRBJ2-7	TRBD1	TGTGCCAGCAGCCGATTAGCAGGGACAGACGCCTCCGAGCAGTACTTC	CASSRLAGTDASEQYF
-	TRBV2	TRBJ1-6	-	TGTGCCAGCAGTGTGTACAGCTATAATTCACCCCTCCACTTT	CASSVYSYNSPLHF
-	TRBV5-1	TRBJ2-2	TRBD1	TGCGCCAGCAGCTTGGGGGACAGGGGGGCCACCGGGGAGCTGTTTTTT	CASSLGDRGATGELFF
-	TRBV3-1	TRBJ2-5	-	TGTGCCAGCCTAAGGTGGGAGTCGAAAGAGACCCAGTACTTC	CASLRWESKETQYF
-	TRBV2	TRBJ2-1	-	TGTGCCAGCGACTGGGGCCAGTTCAATGAGCAGTTCTTC	CASDWGQFNEQFF
-	TRBV19	TRBJ1-1	TRBD1	TGTGCCACCGACGACAGGGGAACTGAAGCTTTCTTT	CATDDRGTEAFF
-	TRBV29-1	TRBJ1-2	-	TGCAGCGTTGAGCAGGCCTATGGCTACACCTTC	CSVEQAYGYTF
-	TRBV9	TRBJ2-2	-	TGTGCCAGCAGCGTTTGGGGTTATCCGAACACCGGGGAGCTGTTTTTT	CASSVWGYPNTGELFF
-	TRBV5-1	TRBJ2-2	-	TGCGCCAGCAGCTCCCAAACAATAACCGGGGAGCTGTTTTTT	CASSSQTITGELFF
-	TRBV12-3/TRBV12-4	TRBJ2-7	-	TGTGCCAGCAGTTTAAGAGGGATGAAATCCTACGAGCAGTACTTC	CASSLRGMKSYEQYF
-	TRBV3-1	TRBJ1-5	-	TGTGCCAGCAGCCAAGACGTACGCGGGCCCCAGCATTTT	CASSQDVRGPQHF
-	TRBV30	TRBJ1-3	-	TGTGCCTGGAGCTACTCTGGAAACACCATATATTTT	CAWSYSGNTIYF
-	TRBV19	TRBJ2-5	-	TGTGCCAGTAGTATTCCAGGGGACCCCACCGGGACCCAGTACTTC	CASSIPGDPTGTQYF
-	TRBV3-1	TRBJ1-2	-	TGTGCCAGCAGCCAAGTGTCTGGCTACACCTTC	CASSQVSGYTF
-	TRBV7-9	TRBJ1-2	-	TGTGCCAGCTTCTTAGAAAAGGGGGTCAGTGGCTACACCTTC	CASFLEKGVSGYTF
-	TRBV7-8	TRBJ2-1	TRBD2	TGTGCCAGCAGCTTAGGGGGACTAGCGGGAGTTTATGAGCAGTTCTTC	CASSLGGLAGVYEQFF
once	TRBV7-6	TRBJ2-7	-	TGTGCCAGCAGCTTAGGGGAAGCATCCTACGAGCAGTACTTC	CASSLGEASYEQYF
-	TRBV19	TRBJ1-4	-	TGTGCCAGTAGTATGACCGAAAAACTGTTTTTT	CASSMTEKLFF
-	TRBV29-1	TRBJ2-7	TRBD1	TGCAGCGTGAGGACAGGGAGCCCCTACGAGCAGTACTTC	CSVRTGSPYEQYF
-	TRBV11-2	TRBJ2-3	TRBD1	TGTGCCAGCAGCGTGAGGACCGGGACAGACACAGATACGCAGTATTTT	CASSVRTGTDTDTQYF
-	TRBV7-9	TRBJ2-5	-	TGTGCCAGCAGCTTAGGCGTCGGCCAGAGTTTCCAAGAGACCCAGTACTTC	CASSLGVGQSFQETQYF
once	TRBV6-2/TRBV6-3	TRBJ1-5	-	TGTGCCAGCAGTTACTCTGTAGGTCGGGGCAATCAGCCCCAGCATTTT	CASSYSVGRGNQPQHF
-	TRBV12-5	TRBJ1-1	-	TGTGCTAGTGGTCCGGAGGACACTGAAGCTTTCTTT	CASGPEDTEAFF
-	TRBV13	TRBJ2-1	TRBD1	TGTGCCAGCAGCGCCTGGACAGGGCCCCAAGTCGATGAGCAGTTCTTC	CASSAWTGPQVDEQFF
-	TRBV14	TRBJ2-7	-	TGTGCCAGCAGTCACGACAGGCTTCCCTACGAGCAGTACTTC	CASSHDRLPYEQYF
-	TRBV3-1	TRBJ1-2	TRBD1	TGTGCCAGCAGTGGACAGGGCGACTATGGCTACACCTTC	CASSGQGDYGYTF
-	TRBV6-9	TRBJ2-7	-	TGTGCCAGCAGTCGTTCGTGGGGGGCCGAGCAGTACTTC	CASSRSWGAEQYF
-	TRBV9	TRBJ1-1	-	TGTGCCAGCAGCTCGTGGGGGGGGATGAACACTGAAGCTTTCTTT	CASSSWGGMNTEAFF
-	TRBV19	TRBJ2-7	-	TGTGCCAGCCCCACGGGGCCCTCCTGCGAGCAGTACTTC	CASPTGPSCEQYF
-	TRBV4-1	TRBJ2-1	-	TGCGCCAGCAGCCAAGGGCCGACCGGGGGCCCTTCCTACAATGAGCAGTTCTTC	CASSQGPTGGPSYNEQFF
-	TRBV2	TRBJ1-2	-	TGTGCCGGAGGGTACACCCCTAACTATGGCTACACCTTC	CAGGYTPNYGYTF
-	TRBV6-5	TRBJ2-7	TRBD1	TGTGCCAGCAGTTTGACAGGGAGAGGCTACGAGCAGTACTTC	CASSLTGRGYEQYF